This T cell receptor (beta chain) was identified during a study of cytomegalovirus exposure and HLA in healthy donors. Primers for the PCR totalled 60 Vbeta and 13 Jbeta. Only in-frame clones appear in the TCRdb table, and some are missing; sequencing was by immunoSEQ multiplex PCR. The sample shows 200,000 or so clones, around 79% of them seen only once. General study findings and limits: Reported results showed that the classifier diagnosed cytomegalovirus status with high specificity and sensitivity. Across donors, sequencing depth was assumed by presence/absence analyses to be roughly uniform.

This clone was counted between two and nine times. Its antigen is not known. The sequencing sample was made of PBMCs. The sequence derives from a girl aged 2 to 10 in good health and CMV-seronegative.

This chain's CDR3 is CASSLSEQETQYF. CDR3 sequence (DNA): TGTGCCAGCAGCCTCTCCGAGCAAGAGACCCAGTACTTC. The V gene is TRBV7-9, the J gene TRBJ2-5; D is uncertain. The V gene lost 5 bases and the J gene lost 2 bases, with 9 bases spanning the gap. Germline CDR1 is SEHNR and CDR2 is FQNEAQ (reference sequence). This CDR3 comprises 13 residues.